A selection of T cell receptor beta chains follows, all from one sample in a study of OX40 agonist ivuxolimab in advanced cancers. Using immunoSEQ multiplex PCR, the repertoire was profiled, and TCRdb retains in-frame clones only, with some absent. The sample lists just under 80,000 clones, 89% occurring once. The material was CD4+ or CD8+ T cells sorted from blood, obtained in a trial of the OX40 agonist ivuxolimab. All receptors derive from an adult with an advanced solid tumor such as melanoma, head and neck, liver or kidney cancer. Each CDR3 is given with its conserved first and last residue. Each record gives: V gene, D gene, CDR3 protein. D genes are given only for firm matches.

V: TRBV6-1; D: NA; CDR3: CASSTLYGYTF
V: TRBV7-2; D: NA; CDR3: CASSLQGQILYEQYF
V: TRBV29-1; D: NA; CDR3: CSVLFAGPSPYEQYF
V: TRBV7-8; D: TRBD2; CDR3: CASSLDPGTSGISEFF
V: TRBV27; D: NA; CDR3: CASSLRRDSYEQYF
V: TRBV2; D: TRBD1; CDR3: CASTQGQVGRDTEAFF
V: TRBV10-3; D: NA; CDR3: CAISEGQPGPSGNTIYF
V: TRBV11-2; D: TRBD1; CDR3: CASSLLRGQGDTEAFF
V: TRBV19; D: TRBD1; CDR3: CASSPGQGTYEQYF
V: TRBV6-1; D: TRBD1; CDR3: CASSEARTGGYEQYF
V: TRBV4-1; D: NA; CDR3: CASSPRPRGRLYEQYF
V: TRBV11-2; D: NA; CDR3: CASSLGLIGSRGTEAFF
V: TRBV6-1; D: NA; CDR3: CASSGPGQGNTIYF
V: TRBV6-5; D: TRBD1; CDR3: CASSSGTGGFREQYF
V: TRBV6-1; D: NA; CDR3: CATGQLNTEAFF
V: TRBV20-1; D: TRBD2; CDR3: CSASFGTRKFF
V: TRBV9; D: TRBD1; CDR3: CASSVGTGDADTQYF
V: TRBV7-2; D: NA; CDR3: CASSLRQLPAGNTIYF
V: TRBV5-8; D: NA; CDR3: CASSLSRGTDTQYF
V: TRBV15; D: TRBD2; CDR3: CATSRDRLAVNEQFF
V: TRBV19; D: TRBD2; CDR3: CASSMTSGRGQETQYF
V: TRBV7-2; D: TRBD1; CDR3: CASSSQGADEKLFF
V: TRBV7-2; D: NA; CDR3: CAPLAKNIQYF
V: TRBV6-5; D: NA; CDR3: CASTNEQGHEQYF
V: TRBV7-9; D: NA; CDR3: CASSLSDVQYF
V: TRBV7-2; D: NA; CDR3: CASSPRKGDEQYF
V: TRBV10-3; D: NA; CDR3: CAISDGQEASYEQYF
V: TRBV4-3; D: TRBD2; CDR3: CASRRTSGGSYEQYF
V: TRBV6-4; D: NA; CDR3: CASSASGANVLTF
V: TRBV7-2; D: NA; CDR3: CASSLGPGGEKLFF
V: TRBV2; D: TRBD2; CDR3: CASNGPGLAGRTDTQYF
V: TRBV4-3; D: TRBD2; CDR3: CASGQWVSGSNEQFF
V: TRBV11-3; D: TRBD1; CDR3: CASSLGNRGPDTQYF
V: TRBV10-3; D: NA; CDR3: CAISRDTAKNQPQHF
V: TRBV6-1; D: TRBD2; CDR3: CASREMDGSRGGQFF
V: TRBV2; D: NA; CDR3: CASSESAAGELFF
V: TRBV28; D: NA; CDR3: CATSRDHYGYTF
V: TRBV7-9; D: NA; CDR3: CASSLDGTFYGYTF
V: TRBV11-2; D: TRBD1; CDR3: CASRKPGQGGLPTEAFF
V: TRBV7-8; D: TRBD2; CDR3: CASSLSELAAINEQFF
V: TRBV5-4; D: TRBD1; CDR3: CASSSKTGVQDTQYF
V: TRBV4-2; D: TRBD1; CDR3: CASSQGTGGHTGAAFF
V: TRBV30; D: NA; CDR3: CALGKAGYPPQHF
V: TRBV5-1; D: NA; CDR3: CASSLVVRWTEAFF
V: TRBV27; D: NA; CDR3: CASSLLTSDTQYF
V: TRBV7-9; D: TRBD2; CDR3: CASRQAGGGTGELFF
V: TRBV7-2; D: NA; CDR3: CASSLVQGAAKNIQYF
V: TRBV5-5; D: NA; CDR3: CASSQWTGTEAFF
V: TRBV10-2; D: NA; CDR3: CASSERGWRGSYNSPLHF
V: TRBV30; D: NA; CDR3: CAWNRGRGTEAFF
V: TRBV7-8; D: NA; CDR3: CASSLSGGGNQPQHF
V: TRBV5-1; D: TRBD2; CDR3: CASTPGGSGPEQYF
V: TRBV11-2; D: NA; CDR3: CASSPSSVGGELFF